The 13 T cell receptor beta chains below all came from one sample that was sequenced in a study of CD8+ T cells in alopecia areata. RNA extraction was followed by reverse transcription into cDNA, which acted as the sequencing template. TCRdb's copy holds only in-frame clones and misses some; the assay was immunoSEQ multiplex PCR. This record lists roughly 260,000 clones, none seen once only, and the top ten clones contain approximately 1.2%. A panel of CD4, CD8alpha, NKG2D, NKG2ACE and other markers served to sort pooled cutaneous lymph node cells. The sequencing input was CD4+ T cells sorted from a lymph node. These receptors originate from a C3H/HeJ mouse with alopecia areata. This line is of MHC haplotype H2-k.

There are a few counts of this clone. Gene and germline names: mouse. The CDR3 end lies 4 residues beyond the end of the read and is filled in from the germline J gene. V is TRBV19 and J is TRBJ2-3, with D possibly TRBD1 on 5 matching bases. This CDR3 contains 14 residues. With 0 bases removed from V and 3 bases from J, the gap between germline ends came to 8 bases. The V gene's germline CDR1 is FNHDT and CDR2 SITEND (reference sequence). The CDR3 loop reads CASSIGNRAETLYF. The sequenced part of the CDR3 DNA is TGTGCCAGCAGTATAGGTAACAGGGCAGAA.

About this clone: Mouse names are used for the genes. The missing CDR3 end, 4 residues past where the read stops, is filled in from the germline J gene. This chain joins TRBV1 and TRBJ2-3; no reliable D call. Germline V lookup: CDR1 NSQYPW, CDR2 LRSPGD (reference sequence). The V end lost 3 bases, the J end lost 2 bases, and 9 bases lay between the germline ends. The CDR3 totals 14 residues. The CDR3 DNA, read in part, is TGCACCTGCAGTGCTGCTGGAATTGCAGAA. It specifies CTCSAAGIAE. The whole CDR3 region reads CTCSAAGIAETLYF.

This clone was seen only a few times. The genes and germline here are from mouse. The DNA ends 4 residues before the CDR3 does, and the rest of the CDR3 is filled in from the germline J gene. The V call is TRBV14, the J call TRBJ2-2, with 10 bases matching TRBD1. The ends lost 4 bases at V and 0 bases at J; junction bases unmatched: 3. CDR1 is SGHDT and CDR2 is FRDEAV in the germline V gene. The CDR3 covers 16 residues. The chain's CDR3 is CASSLGTGANTGQLYF. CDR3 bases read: TGTGCCAGCAGTCTCGGGACAGGGGCAAACACCGGG.

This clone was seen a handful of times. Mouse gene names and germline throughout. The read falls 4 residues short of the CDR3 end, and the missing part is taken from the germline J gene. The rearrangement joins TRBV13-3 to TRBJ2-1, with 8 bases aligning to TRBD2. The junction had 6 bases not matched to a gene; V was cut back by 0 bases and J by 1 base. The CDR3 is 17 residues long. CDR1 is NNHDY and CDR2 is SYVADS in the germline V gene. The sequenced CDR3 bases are TGTGCCAGCAGTGATGGGGCGGGGGGGCTAAACTATGCT. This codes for CASSDGAGGLNYA. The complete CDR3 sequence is CASSDGAGGLNYAEQFF.

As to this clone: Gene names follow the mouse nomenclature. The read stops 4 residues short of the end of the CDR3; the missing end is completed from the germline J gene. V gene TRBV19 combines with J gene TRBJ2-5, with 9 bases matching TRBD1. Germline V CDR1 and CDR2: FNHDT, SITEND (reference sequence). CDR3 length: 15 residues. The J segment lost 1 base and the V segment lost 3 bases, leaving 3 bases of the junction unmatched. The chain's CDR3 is CASSTHRGHQDTQYF. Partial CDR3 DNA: TGTGCCAGCAGTACCCACAGGGGGCACCAAGAC.

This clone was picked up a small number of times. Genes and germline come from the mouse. CDR3 sequence: CASSIGQGQDTQYF. CDR3 DNA (partial): TGTGCCAGCAGTATCGGACAGGGCCAAGAC. The chain joins TRBV19 to TRBJ2-5; 8 bases agree with TRBD1. The CDR3 is cut off 4 residues early in the read; its end comes from the germline J gene. This CDR3 spans 14 amino acids. Germline CDR1 reads FNHDT; CDR2 reads SITEND (reference sequence). V lost 2 bases, J lost 2 bases, and 1 base stayed unmatched.

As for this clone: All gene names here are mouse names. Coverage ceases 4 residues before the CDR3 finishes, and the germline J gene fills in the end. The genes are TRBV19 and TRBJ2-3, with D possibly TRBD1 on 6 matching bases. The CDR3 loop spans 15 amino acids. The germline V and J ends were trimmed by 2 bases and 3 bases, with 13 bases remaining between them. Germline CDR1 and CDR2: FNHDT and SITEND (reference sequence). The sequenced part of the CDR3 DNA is TGTGCCAGCAGTATGAGGGACGGGACAGCAGAA. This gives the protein CASSMRDGTAE. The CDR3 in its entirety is CASSMRDGTAETLYF.

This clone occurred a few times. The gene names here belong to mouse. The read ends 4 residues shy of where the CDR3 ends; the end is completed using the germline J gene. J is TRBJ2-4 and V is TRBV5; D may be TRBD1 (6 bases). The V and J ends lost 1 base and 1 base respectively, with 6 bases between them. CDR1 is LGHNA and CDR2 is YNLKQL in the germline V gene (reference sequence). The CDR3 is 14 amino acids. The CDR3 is CASSQGTGQNTLYF. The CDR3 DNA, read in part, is TGTGCCAGCAGCCAAGGGACAGGTCAAAAC.

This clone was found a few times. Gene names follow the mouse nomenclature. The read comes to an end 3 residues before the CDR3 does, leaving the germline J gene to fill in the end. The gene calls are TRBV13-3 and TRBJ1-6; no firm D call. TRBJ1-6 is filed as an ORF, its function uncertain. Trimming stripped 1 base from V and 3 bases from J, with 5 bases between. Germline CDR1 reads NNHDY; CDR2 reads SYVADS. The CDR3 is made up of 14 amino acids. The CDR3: CASSDQHYNSPLYF. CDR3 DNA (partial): TGTGCCAGCAGTGATCAGCACTATAATTCGCCC.

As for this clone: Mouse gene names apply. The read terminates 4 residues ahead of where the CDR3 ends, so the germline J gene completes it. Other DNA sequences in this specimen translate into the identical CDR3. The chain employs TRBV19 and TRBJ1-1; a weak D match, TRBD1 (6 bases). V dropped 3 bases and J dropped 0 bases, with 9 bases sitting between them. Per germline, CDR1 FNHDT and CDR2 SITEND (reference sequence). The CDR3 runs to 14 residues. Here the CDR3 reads CASSTGQANTEVFF. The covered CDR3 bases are TGTGCCAGCAGTACGGGACAAGCAAACACA.

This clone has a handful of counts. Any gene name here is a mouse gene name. CDR3 DNA, as far as it was read: TGTGCCAGCGTCGGCAGGGCTAACACA. As protein: CASVGRANT. In full, the CDR3 is CASVGRANTEVFF. J is TRBJ1-1 and V is TRBV19, with D possibly TRBD1 on 5 matching bases. The read gets to within 4 residues of the CDR3 end, and the germline J gene fills in the rest. Germline V gives CDR1 FNHDT, CDR2 SITEND (reference sequence). Trimming stripped 7 bases from V and 2 bases from J, with 12 bases between. CDR3 length equals 13 residues. Variable domain in full (rest from reference TRBV19 and TRBJ1-1): GGIITQTPKFLIGQEGQKLTLKCQQNFNHDTMYWYRQDSGKGLRLIYYSITENDLQKGDLSEGYDASREKKSSFSLTVTSAQKNEMAVFLCASVGRANTEVFFGKGTRLTVV.

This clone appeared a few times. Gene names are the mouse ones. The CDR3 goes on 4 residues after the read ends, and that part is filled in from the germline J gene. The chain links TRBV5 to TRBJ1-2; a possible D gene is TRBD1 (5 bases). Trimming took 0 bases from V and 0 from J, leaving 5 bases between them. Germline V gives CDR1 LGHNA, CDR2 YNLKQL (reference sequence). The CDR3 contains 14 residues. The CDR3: CASSQEGANSDYTF. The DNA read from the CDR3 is TGTGCCAGCAGCCAAGAGGGGGCAAACTCC.

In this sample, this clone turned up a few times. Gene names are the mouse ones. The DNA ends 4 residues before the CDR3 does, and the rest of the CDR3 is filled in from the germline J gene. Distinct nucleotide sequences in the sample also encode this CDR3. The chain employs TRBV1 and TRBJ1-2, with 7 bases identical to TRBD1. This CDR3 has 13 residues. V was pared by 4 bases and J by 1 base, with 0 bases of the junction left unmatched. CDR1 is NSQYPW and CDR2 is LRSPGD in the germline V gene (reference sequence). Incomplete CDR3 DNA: TGCACCTGCAGTGACAGGGGAAACTCC. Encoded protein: CTCSDRGNS. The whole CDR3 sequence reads CTCSDRGNSDYTF. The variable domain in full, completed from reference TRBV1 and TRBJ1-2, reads VTLLEQNPRWRLVPRGQAVNLRCILKNSQYPWMSWYQQDLQKQLQWLFTLRSPGDKEVKSLPGADYLATRVTDTELRLQVANMSQGRTLYCTCSDRGNSDYTFGSGTRLLVI.